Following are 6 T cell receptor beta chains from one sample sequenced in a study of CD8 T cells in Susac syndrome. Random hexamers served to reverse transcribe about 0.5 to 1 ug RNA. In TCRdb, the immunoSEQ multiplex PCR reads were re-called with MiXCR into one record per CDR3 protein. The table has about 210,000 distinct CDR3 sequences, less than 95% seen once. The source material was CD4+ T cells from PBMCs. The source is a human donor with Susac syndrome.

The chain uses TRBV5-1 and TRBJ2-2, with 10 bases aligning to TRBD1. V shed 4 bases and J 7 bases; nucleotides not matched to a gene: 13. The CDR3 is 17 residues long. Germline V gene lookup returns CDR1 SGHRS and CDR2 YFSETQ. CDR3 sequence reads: CASSLRDRGPGGGELFF. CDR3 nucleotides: TGCGCCAGCAGCCTCCGGGACAGGGGTCCTGGGGGCGGGGAGCTGTTTTTT.

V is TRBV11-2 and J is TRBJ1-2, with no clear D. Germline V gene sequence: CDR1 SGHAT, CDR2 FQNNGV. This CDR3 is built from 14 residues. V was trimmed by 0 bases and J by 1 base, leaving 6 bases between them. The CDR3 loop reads CASSLERSNYGYTF. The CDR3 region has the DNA TGTGCCAGCAGCTTAGAGCGAAGTAACTATGGCTACACCTTC.

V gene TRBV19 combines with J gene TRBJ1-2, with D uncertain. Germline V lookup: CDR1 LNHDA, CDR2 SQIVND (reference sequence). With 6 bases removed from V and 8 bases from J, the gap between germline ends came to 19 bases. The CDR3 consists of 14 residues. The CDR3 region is CASSLTEAVRGYTF. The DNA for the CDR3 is TGTGCCAGTAGCCTTACAGAAGCCGTGAGGGGCTACACCTTC.

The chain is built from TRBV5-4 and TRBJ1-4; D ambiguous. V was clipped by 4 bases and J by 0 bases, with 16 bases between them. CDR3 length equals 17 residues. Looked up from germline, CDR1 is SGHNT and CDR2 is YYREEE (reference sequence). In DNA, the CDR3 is TGTGCCAGCAGCCCAAAGCCGTGGAGGGCAACTAATGAAAAACTGTTTTTT. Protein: CASSPKPWRATNEKLFF.

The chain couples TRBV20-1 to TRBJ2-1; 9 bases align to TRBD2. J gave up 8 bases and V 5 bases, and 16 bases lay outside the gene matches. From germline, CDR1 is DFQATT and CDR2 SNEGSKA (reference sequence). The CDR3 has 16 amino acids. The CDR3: CSAVPFSRGGQDEQFF. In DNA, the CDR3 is TGCAGTGCTGTTCCCTTCTCGCGGGGGGGCCAGGATGAGCAGTTCTTC.

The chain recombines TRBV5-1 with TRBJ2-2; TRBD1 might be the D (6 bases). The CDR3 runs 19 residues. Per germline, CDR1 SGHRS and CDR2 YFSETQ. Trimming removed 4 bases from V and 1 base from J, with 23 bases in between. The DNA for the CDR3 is TGCGCCAGCAGCCGCACGGGACACACGACCCGACAGAACACCGGGGAGCTGTTTTTT. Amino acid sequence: CASSRTGHTTRQNTGELFF.